The text below deals with one TCR beta chain. Its antigen remains unidentified. TCRdb keeps only in-frame clones here, not all; method: immunoSEQ multiplex PCR. This table has roughly 170,000 clones, about 80% appearing once. The data are from a study of cytomegalovirus exposure and HLA in healthy donors. Across the whole study: Both the 95 to 150 validation repertoires and the 666 first-cohort repertoires used the same platform, as reported by a later analysis.

Overall study findings and caveats: Most TCR sequences were seen very rarely across donors, but some public TCRs occurred in many. It was approximately 170 TCR beta chains that were listed as cytomegalovirus-associated. A later analysis found first-cohort TCR clusters tended to co-occur in the 110 or so validation repertoires.

Per the germline V gene, CDR1 is SGHTA and CDR2 is FQGNSA. Trimming removed 1 base from V and 8 bases from J, with 11 bases in between. CDR3 length equals 14 residues. The chain is built from TRBV7-2 and TRBJ1-4; D call uncertain. Sequenced input: PBMCs. The TCR comes from a young woman in good health and CMV-seropositive. Here the CDR3 DNA reads TGTGCCAGCAGCTTAGGGGCAGGCCGGGAAAAACTGTTTTTT. It translates to CASSLGAGREKLFF.